Listed below are T cell receptor beta chains from one sample, sequenced in a study of blood T cell repertoires in COVID-19. Clones were sequenced by immunoSEQ multiplex PCR, and TCRdb holds only the in-frame ones, with some missing. The sample lists approximately 150,000 clones, about four fifths occurring once. Material: peripheral blood. Receptor source: a woman aged 80 or over with COVID-19, enrolled during active disease. Both conserved end residues are part of each CDR3. A D gene is named only where the DNA matches it firmly. Clone size appears in some rows only: once, few, many, or a class for an expanded clone.

TRBV28,NA,NA,TRBJ2-7,TGTGCCAGCAGTTCCCTCAGGGTTTCCTACGAGCAGTACTTC,CASSSLRVSYEQYF
TRBV10-3,NA,TRBD2,TRBJ2-4,TGTGCCATCAGTGGGACTAGCGGGGGAGCCAAAAACATTCAGTACTTC,CAISGTSGGAKNIQYF
TRBV20-1,NA,TRBD1,TRBJ1-2,TGCAGTGCTAGTGTCCGGCCAGGGGGCTATGGCTACACCTTC,CSASVRPGGYGYTF
TRBV2,once,NA,TRBJ1-3,TGTGCCAGCAGTGAATCTGCGGGAATGGGGGGAAACACCATATATTTT,CASSESAGMGGNTIYF
TRBV5-1,NA,NA,TRBJ2-1,TGCGCCAGCAGCCGGGTGGGTGGGAGCGAACTCAATGAGCAGTTCTTC,CASSRVGGSELNEQFF
TRBV30,few,NA,TRBJ1-2,TGTGCCTGCAGGGCAGGTGGCTATGGCTACACCTTC,CACRAGGYGYTF
TRBV20-1,NA,TRBD2,TRBJ2-5,TGCAGTGCTAGTAGACTAGCGGGTGATCAAGAGACCCAGTACTTC,CSASRLAGDQETQYF
TRBV11-2,NA,NA,TRBJ1-2,TGTGCCAGCAGCTTAGCGGCAGGGCACGGCTACACCTTC,CASSLAAGHGYTF
TRBV27,NA,TRBD2,TRBJ2-5,TGTGCCAGCGGTCGACTAGCCCAAGAGACCCAGTACTTC,CASGRLAQETQYF
TRBV3-1/TRBV3-2,NA,TRBD2,TRBJ2-1,TGTGCCAGCAGCCAAGATTGGCGTAGCGGGGGTCAGGATGAGCAGTTCTTC,CASSQDWRSGGQDEQFF
TRBV7-3,NA,TRBD2,TRBJ2-1,TGTGCCAGCAGCGCCGCGGGAGGGGCTCAGTTCTTC,CASSAAGGAQFF
TRBV19,NA,TRBD2,TRBJ2-7,TGTGCCAGTAGTATTACTAGCGGTACCTACGAGCAGTACTTC,CASSITSGTYEQYF
TRBV30,NA,TRBD1,TRBJ1-5,TGTGCCTGGAGTCGCCCTGGGACAGTAAATCAGCCCCAGCATTTT,CAWSRPGTVNQPQHF
TRBV7-3,NA,TRBD1,TRBJ1-2,TGTGCCAGCAGCCCAACAGGGGACGATGGCTACACCTTC,CASSPTGDDGYTF
TRBV7-2,NA,NA,TRBJ2-3,TGTGCCAGCAGCCTACGCGACAGGAGCACAGATACGCAGTATTTT,CASSLRDRSTDTQYF
TRBV6-2/TRBV6-3,NA,NA,TRBJ2-5,TGTGCCAGCAGTGGCAGGGGCGGAGAGACCCAGTACTTC,CASSGRGGETQYF
TRBV10-2,NA,TRBD1,TRBJ2-7,TGCGCCAGCAGTGAGGTTCAGGGGGCCTTCTACGAGCAGTACTTC,CASSEVQGAFYEQYF
TRBV5-4,few,TRBD2,TRBJ2-3,TGTGCCAGCAGCTTGGGGGCTAGCGGGTACACAGATACGCAGTATTTT,CASSLGASGYTDTQYF
TRBV4-2,NA,TRBD2,TRBJ2-3,TGTGCCAGCAGCCAAGAAGGACTAGCGGTTAAGTCAGATACGCAGTATTTT,CASSQEGLAVKSDTQYF
TRBV3-1/TRBV3-2,NA,TRBD2,TRBJ2-3,TGTGCCAGCAGCCAAGATTCCCGGCTAGCGGGAGGCACAGATACGCAGTATTTT,CASSQDSRLAGGTDTQYF
TRBV6-4,NA,NA,TRBJ1-1,TGTGCCAGCAGTGCTCGGTCCGGCACTGAAGCTTTCTTT,CASSARSGTEAFF
TRBV28,NA,NA,TRBJ2-1,TGTGCCAGCCCGTACAATGAGCAGTTCTTC,CASPYNEQFF
TRBV29-1,NA,NA,TRBJ1-1,TGCAGCGGCGGGCACCGGGATACTGAAGCTTTCTTT,CSGGHRDTEAFF
TRBV2,NA,NA,TRBJ1-3,TGTGCCAGCAGTCTATCTGGAAACACCATATATTTT,CASSLSGNTIYF
TRBV18,NA,NA,TRBJ2-7,TGTGCCAGCTCACCACCTACGGCAGGTTCCTACGAGCAGTACTTC,CASSPPTAGSYEQYF